This T cell receptor (beta chain) was sequenced during a study of T cell responses to AZD1222 COVID-19 vaccine. Overall study findings and caveats: Spike-spanning, vaccine-associated CD4 TCRs were dominant at 160-218 and 743-854. Baseline serostatus was positive in only 5 to 7 AZD1222 recipients. Most donors were white British, females outnumbered males, and clonal diversity was possibly underestimated.

With 1 base clipped from V and 9 bases from J, the junction kept 9 bases outside the gene matches. This CDR3 spans 14 amino acids. Germline values: CDR1 LGHNA, CDR2 YSLEER. Remarks on this clone: Its specificity is not known.

Assay: immunoSEQ multiplex PCR; the TCRdb copy retains only in-frame clones and omits some. The sample lists 110,000 to 150,000 clones, roughly 90% occurring once. The input for sequencing was peripheral blood, taken on day 0 of AZD1222 vaccination. This chain joins TRBV4-3 and TRBJ2-7; TRBD1 matches 7 bases. The source of this sequence is an adult in good health. The CDR3 is CASSQGGTALRQYF. The CDR3 DNA reads as TGCGCCAGCAGCCAAGGAGGGACAGCTCTCCGGCAGTACTTC.